This T cell receptor beta chain was identified during a study of T cell repertoires in cytomegalovirus infection. TCRdb re-called the reads with MiXCR, one entry per CDR3 protein. This sample carries 450,000 to 600,000 distinct CDR3 sequences, about 11% of them seen once, and the ten largest clones take approximately 10%. This CDR3 has 13 residues. Germline CDR1 is ENHRY and CDR2 is SYGVKD. Trimming left V 10 bases short and J 10 bases short, with 20 bases between. The rearrangement uses TRBV10-3 and TRBJ2-1; D tentatively fits TRBD1 or TRBD2 (7 bases each). Sequencing input: PBMCs. The TCR originated in a human donor in good health (CMV status not recorded). Some clones in this sample may be carry-over from other donors' samples. The CDR3: CASEGAGEGEQFF. CDR3 nucleotides: TGTGCCAGTGAGGGGGCGGGAGAGGGGGAGCAGTTCTTC.